Following are 4 T cell receptor beta chains from one sample sequenced in a study of shared clonotypes between healthy human individuals (dated by TCRdb to about 2020). Libraries came from the immunoSEQ multiplex PCR assay. Drawn from immuneACCESS, this table holds only the in-frame rearrangements with V and J called that TCRdb kept. Clones are partly lost; checked studies trace under half to an unresolved V gene and leave the rest unexplained. The sample table shows around 550,000 clones, and 85% to 95% are seen once. Over 0.1% of the sample belongs to the ten largest clones. CD8 naive samples were CD45RO-negative cells positively selected for CCR7, giving a CD45RA+CCR7+ population that excluded TemRA cells. Sequenced sample: naive CD8+ T cells sorted from blood. This specimen's cell subset or site label, interpreted: CD45RA+CCR7+. The receptors were gathered from a woman in her twenties or thirties in good health.

This chain links TRBV28 with TRBJ1-4, with 11 bases identical to TRBD1. V shed 3 bases, J shed 8 bases, and the junction held 5 bases outside the gene matches. CDR1 MDHEN and CDR2 SYDVKM come from the germline V gene. The CDR3 sequence is 15 residues long. In DNA form, the CDR3 reads TGTGCCAGCAGTTTGCGGACAGGGGGCCGCGAAAAACTGTTTTTT. Its translation is CASSLRTGGREKLFF.

The CDR3, as DNA: TGTGCCAGCAGCACTCTAGGCTCCGAGCAGTACTTC. Its protein is CASSTLGSEQYF. This chain links TRBV11-1 with TRBJ2-7; no definite D call. V was trimmed by 5 bases and J by 6 bases, leaving 11 bases between them. Germline lookup yields CDR1 SGHAT and CDR2 FQDESV (reference sequence). The CDR3 loop spans 12 amino acids.

The J gene is TRBJ2-7, the V gene TRBV4-1; D is unclear. Germline loops: CDR1 MGHRA, CDR2 YSYEKL. With 0 bases removed from V and 0 bases from J, the gap between germline ends came to 3 bases. The CDR3 contains 13 residues. Written as DNA, the CDR3 is TGCGCCAGCAGCCAAGAGGACTCCTACGAGCAGTACTTC. As protein: CASSQEDSYEQYF.

CDR3: CASSSSDGNSYEQYF. The CDR3 DNA reads as TGTGCCAGCAGCTCATCGGACGGAAATTCCTACGAGCAGTACTTC. This chain joins TRBV5-4 and TRBJ2-7; unclear D gene. The V end was cut by 3 bases, the J end by 1 base, with 14 bases between. This CDR3 has 15 amino acids. In germline, CDR1 is SGHNT, CDR2 YYREEE (reference sequence).